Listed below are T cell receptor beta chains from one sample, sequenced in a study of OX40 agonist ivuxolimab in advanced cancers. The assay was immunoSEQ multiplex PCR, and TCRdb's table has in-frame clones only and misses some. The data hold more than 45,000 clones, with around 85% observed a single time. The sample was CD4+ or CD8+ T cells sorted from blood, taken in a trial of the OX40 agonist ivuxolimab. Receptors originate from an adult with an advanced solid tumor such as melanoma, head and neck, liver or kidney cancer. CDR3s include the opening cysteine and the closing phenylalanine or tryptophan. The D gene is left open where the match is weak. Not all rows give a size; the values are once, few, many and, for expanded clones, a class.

TGTGCCAGCAGTTTTGGACAGGGTAGCACCGGGGAGCTGTTTTTT | CASSFGQGSTGELFF | TRBJ2-2 | TRBD1 | TRBV6-5 | .
TGTGCCAGCTCACGGTTGACAGGCTCCTCTGGAAACACCATATATTTT | CASSRLTGSSGNTIYF | TRBJ1-3 | . | TRBV18 | .
TGTGCCAGCAGCCTAACTGGTTTGGGCGAAAAACTGTTTTTT | CASSLTGLGEKLFF | TRBJ1-4 | . | TRBV7-9 | .
TGTGCCAGTAGTATTGGTGGGGGAATACACTACGAGCAGTACTTC | CASSIGGGIHYEQYF | TRBJ2-7 | . | TRBV19 | .
TGTGCCAGTAGTTTAAGGGGGTCGGGGGGCCAAGAGACCCAGTACTTC | CASSLRGSGGQETQYF | TRBJ2-5 | . | TRBV19 | .
TGCGCCAGCAGCTTAGAGGGGTTCAATTCACCCCTCCACTTT | CASSLEGFNSPLHF | TRBJ1-6 | . | TRBV5-1 | .
TGTGCCAGCAGCTTCGGACAGGGTGATACGCAGTATTTT | CASSFGQGDTQYF | TRBJ2-3 | TRBD1 | TRBV11-3 | .
TGTGCCAGCAGCTTCAGCGGGGGGGCCGCCAATGAGCAGTTCTTC | CASSFSGGAANEQFF | TRBJ2-1 | TRBD2 | TRBV13 | .
TGTGCCAGCTCACCACCGTTGGGGGTATCTCTCCTCCACTTT | CASSPPLGVSLLHF | TRBJ1-6 | . | TRBV18 | .
TGTGCCAGCAGTTACAGGGGGCACTATGGCTACACCTTC | CASSYRGHYGYTF | TRBJ1-2 | TRBD1 | TRBV6-5 | .
TGTGCCAGCAGTCCCAGGCAAGAGACCCAGTACTTC | CASSPRQETQYF | TRBJ2-5 | . | TRBV2 | .
TGTGCCAGCAGCAATATAGGGGTTGTTTATAATTCACCCCTCCACTTT | CASSNIGVVYNSPLHF | TRBJ1-6 | . | TRBV21-1 | .
TGTGCCAGCAGGGCAGGGATCAATCAGCCCCAGCATTTT | CASRAGINQPQHF | TRBJ1-5 | . | TRBV28 | .
TGCGCCAGCAGCCGGGGCCAGGAATACAATGAGCAGTTCTTC | CASSRGQEYNEQFF | TRBJ2-1 | . | TRBV5-1 | .
TGTGCCATCAGTGCCAACACAGATACGCAGTATTTT | CAISANTDTQYF | TRBJ2-3 | . | TRBV10-3 | .
TGCGCCAGCAGCTTGAAGCGCCCAGGACCCCAAGAGACCCAGTACTTC | CASSLKRPGPQETQYF | TRBJ2-5 | . | TRBV5-1 | .
TGTGCCAGCAGCTTGGGACAGGCGTTGGCGGTCGACGGCTACACCTTC | CASSLGQALAVDGYTF | TRBJ1-2 | . | TRBV5-6 | .
TGTGCCAGCAGTGAAGTAGGATCAGTCTACGAGCAGTACTTC | CASSEVGSVYEQYF | TRBJ2-7 | . | TRBV6-1 | .
TGTGCCAGCAGCACCGGGACAGGGGGATACGAGCAGTACTTC | CASSTGTGGYEQYF | TRBJ2-7 | TRBD1 | TRBV6-5 | .
TGTGCCAGCTCACCACGTTTTACAGACTACAATGAGCAGTTCTTC | CASSPRFTDYNEQFF | TRBJ2-1 | . | TRBV18 | .
TGTGCCAGCAGCTTTTTCGGGGGACAGGCCTTGTTTTACGAGCAGTACTTC | CASSFFGGQALFYEQYF | TRBJ2-7 | TRBD1 | TRBV5-6 | .
TGTGCCAGCAGCCAAAAAGTGACTAGCGGGGAGCTGTTTTTT | CASSQKVTSGELFF | TRBJ2-2 | . | TRBV7-3 | once
TGTGCCAGTGGACAGGGAATGTACTACGAGCAGTACTTC | CASGQGMYYEQYF | TRBJ2-7 | TRBD1 | TRBV19 | .
TGTGCCACCAGCAGAACGGGGCCAGGGGCGCGGGAGACCCAGTACTTC | CATSRTGPGARETQYF | TRBJ2-5 | . | TRBV15 | .
TGCGCCAGCAGCCTCGGACAGGGGATGGAGACCCAGTACTTC | CASSLGQGMETQYF | TRBJ2-5 | TRBD1 | TRBV5-1 | .